One and the same sample provided the 18 T cell receptor beta chains below, sequenced in a study of blood T cell repertoires in COVID-19. Repertoires were generated with immunoSEQ multiplex PCR, while TCRdb's copy carries only in-frame clones and drops some. The repertoire holds about 63,000 clones, with roughly 85% as singletons. The material sequenced was peripheral blood. The source of these receptors is a woman of 80 years or more with acute or convalescent COVID-19.

The count of this clone is one. The CDR3 region has the DNA TGTGCCAGCAGTCCACCGACAGGGGGCCGAGGGGGCACTGAAGCTTTCTTT. This sequence encodes CASSPPTGGRGGTEAFF. The chain links TRBV27 to TRBJ1-1, with TRBD1 matching over 10 bases. The CDR3 covers 17 residues. V lost 5 bases, J lost 4 bases, and 13 bases stayed unmatched. Germline V gene lookup returns CDR1 MNHEY and CDR2 SMNVEV (reference sequence).

V gene TRBV7-2 combines with J gene TRBJ2-1; 7 bases match TRBD2. The V segment lost 1 base and the J segment 8 bases; nucleotides outside the gene matches: 5. The CDR3 sequence is 14 residues long. Germline V CDR1 and CDR2: SGHTA, FQGNSA. As DNA, the CDR3 is TGTGCCAGCAGCTTAGAGGGCGGGAGCGATGAGCAGTTCTTC. Its protein is CASSLEGGSDEQFF.

J is TRBJ1-4 and V is TRBV5-1; D remains ambiguous. V lost 0 bases, J lost 4 bases, and 10 bases lay in between. Germline V lookup: CDR1 SGHRS, CDR2 YFSETQ. The CDR3 extends over 15 amino acids. CDR3 loop: CASSLGGQFNEKLFF. The CDR3 nucleotides are TGCGCCAGCAGCTTGGGCGGTCAGTTTAATGAAAAACTGTTTTTT. Looking up the rest from reference TRBV5-1 and TRBJ1-4 gives the full variable domain: KAGVTQTPRYLIKTRGQQVTLSCSPISGHRSVSWYQQTPGQGLQFLFEYFSETQRNKGNFPGRFSGRQFSNSRSEMNVSTLELGDSALYLCASSLGGQFNEKLFFGSGTQLSVL.

The chain uses TRBV11-2 and TRBJ2-7; TRBD1 matches at 7 bases. The germline CDR1 and CDR2 sequences are SGHAT and FQNNGV. This CDR3 has 17 amino acids. J gave up 0 bases and V 4 bases, and 12 bases lay outside the gene matches. Here the CDR3 reads CASSSPLDRATSYEQYF. The CDR3 nucleotides are TGTGCCAGCAGCTCCCCTCTTGACAGGGCTACCTCCTACGAGCAGTACTTC.

The chain recombines TRBV18 with TRBJ1-2; possibly TRBD1 for D (6 bases). The CDR3 covers 17 residues. Between the trimmed V and J ends, which lost 2 bases and 1 base, there was a span of 17 bases. The germline CDR1 and CDR2 sequences are KGHSH and LQKENI. CDR3 nucleotides: TGTGCCAGCTCACCATACGCAGGGGAGGGCCTTAACTATGGCTACACCTTC. Residues: CASSPYAGEGLNYGYTF.

The CDR3 DNA sequence: TGCGCCAGCAGCTTGGCCGGGACAGGGAAAGAGACCCAGTACTTC. It yields the protein CASSLAGTGKETQYF. V gene TRBV5-1 combines with J gene TRBJ2-5, with TRBD1 matching over 9 bases. Germline V gives CDR1 SGHRS, CDR2 YFSETQ. The CDR3 is 15 residues long. Trimming cost V 0 bases and J 3 bases; bases outside gene matches: 3.

The V call is TRBV5-4, the J call TRBJ2-3; TRBD1 matches at 9 bases. The V and J ends lost 2 bases and 6 bases, in that order; junction bases with no gene match: 4. Germline values: CDR1 SGHNT, CDR2 YYREEE (reference sequence). The CDR3 extends over 14 amino acids. The CDR3 DNA reads TGTGCCAGCAGCTTAGGACAGGGGCGCGATACGCAGTATTTT. Amino acid sequence: CASSLGQGRDTQYF.

The genes are TRBV19 and TRBJ2-1; 8 bases map to TRBD2. This CDR3 is 12 amino acids long. The J segment lost 9 bases and the V segment lost 7 bases, leaving 5 bases of the junction unmatched. CDR1 is LNHDA and CDR2 is SQIVND in the germline V gene (reference sequence). The CDR3 DNA reads TGTGCCAGTACCAGACGGGGGGGTGAGCAGTTCTTC. It codes for CASTRRGGEQFF.

This clone has a handful of counts. The chain combines TRBV19 with TRBJ2-7; 8 positions agree with TRBD1. This CDR3 has 13 residues. J lost 6 bases, V lost 5 bases, and 6 bases had no gene match. Germline V CDR1 and CDR2: LNHDA, SQIVND (reference sequence). The CDR3 loop reads CASSPDRAPEQYF. In DNA form, the CDR3 reads TGTGCCAGTAGTCCGGACAGGGCTCCCGAGCAGTACTTC.

The chain joins TRBV4-3 to TRBJ2-3; a weak D match, TRBD1 (6 bases). CDR3 length: 13 residues. The ends were cut back, 0 bases at V and 7 bases at J, with 8 bases in the middle. Germline V lookup: CDR1 LGHNA, CDR2 YSLEER. CDR3 sequence reads: CASSQDDRNTQYF. For the CDR3, the DNA is TGCGCCAGCAGCCAAGACGACAGGAATACGCAGTATTTT.

This sequence joins TRBV28 and TRBJ1-4, with unresolved D. The CDR3 runs to 13 residues. Per the germline V gene, CDR1 is MDHEN and CDR2 is SYDVKM. Trimming removed 7 bases from V and 8 bases from J, with 14 bases in between. For the CDR3, the DNA is TGTGCCAGCACCCGCCCGGGAATCGAAAAACTGTTTTTT. Translation: CASTRPGIEKLFF.

In DNA, the CDR3 is TGCGCCAGCAGCCATACAGGGAGTTCACCCCTCCACTTT. Amino acids: CASSHTGSSPLHF. The gene calls are TRBV5-1 and TRBJ1-6; TRBD1 is a possible D gene (6 bases). V lost 4 bases to trimming and J lost 9 bases, with 11 bases between them. The germline V gene encodes CDR1 SGHRS and CDR2 YFSETQ. The CDR3 consists of 13 residues.

The CDR3 reads CAWSVGTSGRARDTQYF. The CDR3 DNA is TGTGCCTGGAGTGTCGGGACTAGCGGGAGGGCAAGAGATACGCAGTATTTT. This chain links TRBV30 with TRBJ2-3; 16 nucleotides match TRBD2. V lost 0 bases and J lost 5; bases outside the gene matches: 5. This CDR3 region has 17 residues. Per the germline V gene, CDR1 is GTSNPN and CDR2 is SVGIG (reference sequence).

The CDR3 DNA follows: TGTGCCAGCAGTGGGAGGGACAGGGCAGGACCCGAGCAGTACTTC. Translating it yields CASSGRDRAGPEQYF. V gene TRBV28 combines with J gene TRBJ2-7; TRBD1 agrees at 9 bases. V gave up 5 bases and J gave up 6 bases; unmatched junction bases: 11. Germline V gives CDR1 MDHEN, CDR2 SYDVKM. The CDR3 consists of 15 residues. The whole variable domain, filled in from reference TRBV28 and TRBJ2-7, reads DVKVTQSSRYLVKRTGEKVFLECVQDMDHENMFWYRQDPGLGLRLIYFSYDVKMKEKGDIPEGYSVSREKKERFSLILESASTNQTSMYLCASSGRDRAGPEQYFGPGTRLTVT.

This clone was counted a few times. The rearrangement uses TRBV11-2 and TRBJ2-1, with 10 positions matching TRBD2. The CDR3 is 15 residues long. The germline CDR1 and CDR2 sequences are SGHAT and FQNNGV. The V and J ends lost 6 bases and 9 bases, in that order; junction bases with no gene match: 11. In DNA, the CDR3 is TGTGCCAGCAGGGGGTTGAGCGGGAGGGTGGCTGAGCAGTTCTTC. Its protein is CASRGLSGRVAEQFF.

This sequence joins TRBV29-1 and TRBJ1-2, with 12 nucleotides matching TRBD1. Germline V gene lookup returns CDR1 SQVTM and CDR2 ANQGSEA. V gave up 6 bases and J gave up 4 bases; unmatched junction bases: 18. This CDR3 is built from 18 residues. The CDR3 DNA follows: TGCAGCGTACCGGGACAGGGGGCATTCGGCGGCGGCCCCTATGGCTACACCTTC. It translates to CSVPGQGAFGGGPYGYTF.

The chain joins TRBV5-4 to TRBJ2-1, with TRBD2 identical over 9 bases. The germline gives CDR1 SGHNT, CDR2 YYREEE (reference sequence). Germline trimming cut 3 bases from V and 2 bases from J; bases unmatched to any gene: 3. The CDR3 is 15 residues long. Here the CDR3 reads CASSSGTSTYNEQFF. The DNA for the CDR3 is TGTGCCAGCAGCTCCGGGACTAGCACCTACAATGAGCAGTTCTTC.

CDR3 protein: CASTGRGTSAYEQYF. The CDR3 DNA reads TGTGCTTCAACCGGGAGGGGGACAAGCGCCTACGAGCAGTACTTC. J is TRBJ2-7 and V is TRBV6-5; 8 nucleotides line up with TRBD2. Looked up from germline, CDR1 is MNHEY and CDR2 is SVGAGI. This CDR3 region has 15 residues.